Listed below are T cell receptor beta chains from one sample, sequenced in a study of shared clonotypes between healthy human individuals. The protocol was immunoSEQ multiplex PCR, while the TCRdb copy is restricted to in-frame clones and leaves out a portion. The table records 490,000 or so clones, 76% of them present only once. What was sequenced was PBMCs. Every receptor here comes from a woman between 40 and 55 years old in good health. Some clones in this sample may be carry-over from other donors' samples. CDR3s include the opening cysteine and the closing phenylalanine or tryptophan. A D gene is named only where the DNA matches it firmly. Size is stated for part of the rows, as once, few or many counts, or as a class when the clone is expanded.

CDR3aa: CASSLGEPSRPYEQYF
CDR3nt: TGTGCCAGCAGCTTGGGGGAGCCAAGTAGACCCTACGAGCAGTACTTC
v_gene: TRBV5-4
d_gene: NA
j_gene: TRBJ2-7
abundance: NA

CDR3aa: CASSRPLAGGSKETQYF
CDR3nt: TGTGCCAGCAGCCGCCCACTAGCGGGAGGGAGTAAAGAGACCCAGTACTTC
v_gene: TRBV5-4
d_gene: TRBD2
j_gene: TRBJ2-5
abundance: NA

CDR3aa: CASSQDINQPQHF
CDR3nt: TGCGCCAGCAGCCAAGATATCAATCAGCCCCAGCATTTT
v_gene: TRBV4-1
d_gene: NA
j_gene: TRBJ1-5
abundance: NA

CDR3aa: CASSLTSYSNQPQHF
CDR3nt: TGTGCCAGCAGTTTAACCAGTTATAGCAATCAGCCCCAGCATTTT
v_gene: TRBV28
d_gene: NA
j_gene: TRBJ1-5
abundance: NA

CDR3aa: CASSLDWLAGPDTQYF
CDR3nt: TGTGCCAGCAGCTTAGATTGGCTAGCGGGACCAGATACGCAGTATTTT
v_gene: TRBV7-9
d_gene: TRBD2
j_gene: TRBJ2-3
abundance: NA

CDR3aa: CASSLLRKSYGYTF
CDR3nt: TGTGCCAGCAGCTTGCTCCGGAAGAGCTATGGCTACACCTTC
v_gene: TRBV5-8
d_gene: NA
j_gene: TRBJ1-2
abundance: NA

CDR3aa: CASSLERTDEQFF
CDR3nt: TGTGCCAGCAGCTTAGAAAGAACTGATGAGCAGTTCTTC
v_gene: TRBV7-2
d_gene: NA
j_gene: TRBJ2-1
abundance: few

CDR3aa: CASSMLAGYNEQFF
CDR3nt: TGTGCCAGTAGTATGCTAGCGGGGTACAATGAGCAGTTCTTC
v_gene: TRBV19
d_gene: TRBD2
j_gene: TRBJ2-1
abundance: NA

CDR3aa: CASSLTGVTNTIYF
CDR3nt: TGTGCCAGCAGTCTGACAGGGGTTACGAACACCATATATTTT
v_gene: TRBV28
d_gene: TRBD1
j_gene: TRBJ1-3
abundance: NA

CDR3aa: CASSPQTGSNYGYTF
CDR3nt: TGTGCCAGCTCACCCCAGACAGGCTCTAACTATGGCTACACCTTC
v_gene: TRBV18
d_gene: NA
j_gene: TRBJ1-2
abundance: NA

CDR3aa: CASSIEGSRLFF
CDR3nt: TGTGCCAGTAGTATAGAAGGTAGCCGGCTGTTCTTC
v_gene: TRBV19
d_gene: NA
j_gene: TRBJ2-1
abundance: NA

CDR3aa: CASSEVVQGNLFF
CDR3nt: TGTGCCAGCAGTGAAGTCGTCCAGGGAAATCTGTTTTTT
v_gene: TRBV2
d_gene: NA
j_gene: TRBJ1-4
abundance: once

CDR3aa: CASSGLGGASEQYF
CDR3nt: TGTGCCAGTTCAGGACTCGGAGGGGCCTCCGAGCAGTACTTC
v_gene: TRBV6-1
d_gene: NA
j_gene: TRBJ2-7
abundance: NA

CDR3aa: CAISQGLAHEQFF
CDR3nt: TGTGCCATCAGTCAAGGACTAGCTCACGAGCAGTTCTTC
v_gene: TRBV10-3
d_gene: TRBD2
j_gene: TRBJ2-1
abundance: once

CDR3aa: CASSVGPGGAGELFF
CDR3nt: TGTGCCAGCAGCGTAGGCCCCGGGGGGGCCGGGGAGCTGTTTTTT
v_gene: TRBV9
d_gene: TRBD2
j_gene: TRBJ2-2
abundance: NA

CDR3aa: CASSPASGYEQYF
CDR3nt: TGTGCCAGCTCACCAGCTAGCGGCTACGAGCAGTACTTC
v_gene: TRBV18
d_gene: TRBD2
j_gene: TRBJ2-7
abundance: NA

CDR3aa: CASSMSGGIQPQHF
CDR3nt: TGTGCCAGTAGTATGTCAGGGGGCATTCAGCCCCAGCATTTT
v_gene: TRBV19
d_gene: TRBD1
j_gene: TRBJ1-5
abundance: NA

CDR3aa: CASSVLSRNNEQFF
CDR3nt: TGCGCCAGCAGTGTCCTCTCCCGGAATAATGAGCAGTTCTTC
v_gene: TRBV10-2
d_gene: NA
j_gene: TRBJ2-1
abundance: NA

CDR3aa: CAISAGVEGETQYF
CDR3nt: TGTGCCATCAGTGCGGGAGTCGAAGGGGAGACCCAGTACTTC
v_gene: TRBV10-3
d_gene: NA
j_gene: TRBJ2-5
abundance: few

CDR3aa: CASSGEREWSEAFF
CDR3nt: TGTGCCAGCAGTGGAGAGAGGGAATGGTCTGAAGCTTTCTTT
v_gene: TRBV25-1
d_gene: NA
j_gene: TRBJ1-1
abundance: NA

CDR3aa: CASLSGSSYNEQFF
CDR3nt: TGTGCCAGCCTTAGCGGGAGCTCCTACAATGAGCAGTTCTTC
v_gene: TRBV7-9
d_gene: TRBD2
j_gene: TRBJ2-1
abundance: NA

CDR3aa: CASKTGSPGIEQYF
CDR3nt: TGTGCCAGCAAAACCGGGTCCCCGGGGATCGAGCAGTACTTC
v_gene: TRBV28
d_gene: NA
j_gene: TRBJ2-7
abundance: NA